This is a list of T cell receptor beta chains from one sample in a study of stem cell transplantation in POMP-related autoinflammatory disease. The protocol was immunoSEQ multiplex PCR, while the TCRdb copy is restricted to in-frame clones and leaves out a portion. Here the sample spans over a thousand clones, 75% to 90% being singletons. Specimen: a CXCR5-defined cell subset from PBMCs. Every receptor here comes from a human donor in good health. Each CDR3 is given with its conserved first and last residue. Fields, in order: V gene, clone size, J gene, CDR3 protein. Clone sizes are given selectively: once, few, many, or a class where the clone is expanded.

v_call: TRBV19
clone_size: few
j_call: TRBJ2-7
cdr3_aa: CASSMNARYYEQYF

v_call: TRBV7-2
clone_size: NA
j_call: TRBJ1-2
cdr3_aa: CASSAAGRYGYTF

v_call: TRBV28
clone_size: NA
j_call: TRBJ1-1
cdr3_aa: CASTGEGNTEAFF

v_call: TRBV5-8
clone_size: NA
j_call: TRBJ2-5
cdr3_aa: CASSLGQGGEETQYF

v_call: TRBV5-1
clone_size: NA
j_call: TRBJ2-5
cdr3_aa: CASESSGTHQETQYF

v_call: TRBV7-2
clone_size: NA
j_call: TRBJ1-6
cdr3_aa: CASSHPDEGASYNSPLHF

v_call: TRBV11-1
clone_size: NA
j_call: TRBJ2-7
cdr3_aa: CASSRLGTEQYF

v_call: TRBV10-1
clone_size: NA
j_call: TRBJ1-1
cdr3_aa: CASSLTVGNTEAFF

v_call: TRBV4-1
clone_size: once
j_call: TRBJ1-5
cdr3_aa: CASSQDEWLQGKTLSNQPQHF

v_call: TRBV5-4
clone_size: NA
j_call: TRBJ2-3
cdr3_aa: CASSFPRLGGEDTQYF

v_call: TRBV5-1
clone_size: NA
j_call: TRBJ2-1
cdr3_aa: CASSFPGQNEQFF

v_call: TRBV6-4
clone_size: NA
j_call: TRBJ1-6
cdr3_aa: CASSVNREIGSPLHF

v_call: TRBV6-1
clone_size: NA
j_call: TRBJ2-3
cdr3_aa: CASSGTGGRTDTQYF

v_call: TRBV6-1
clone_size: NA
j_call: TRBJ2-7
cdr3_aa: CASSEAGLPLSEQYF

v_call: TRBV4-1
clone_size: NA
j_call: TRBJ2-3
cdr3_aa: CASSQEDSASTDTQYF

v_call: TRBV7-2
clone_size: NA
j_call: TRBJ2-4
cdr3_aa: CASSTDAPHSIQYF

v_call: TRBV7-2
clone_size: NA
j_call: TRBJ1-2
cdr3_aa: CASSAYRGWWGYTF

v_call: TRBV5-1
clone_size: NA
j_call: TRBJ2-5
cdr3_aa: CASSSRASGSETQYF

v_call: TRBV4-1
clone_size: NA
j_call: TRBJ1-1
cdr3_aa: CASSQDRGAVVEAFF

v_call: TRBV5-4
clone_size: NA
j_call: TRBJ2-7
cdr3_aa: CASSLPTPTGGEQYF

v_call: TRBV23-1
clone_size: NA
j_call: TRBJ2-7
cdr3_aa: CASSQSYDRGSHEQYF

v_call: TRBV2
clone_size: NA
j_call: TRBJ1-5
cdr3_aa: CASKPRGGVNQPQHF

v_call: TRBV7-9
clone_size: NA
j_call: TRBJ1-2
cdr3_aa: CASSQGQYYGYTF

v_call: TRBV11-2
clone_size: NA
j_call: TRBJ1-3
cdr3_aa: CASSLDWVSGNTIYF

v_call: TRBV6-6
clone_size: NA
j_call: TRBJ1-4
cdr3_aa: CASSYLGNPNEKLFF

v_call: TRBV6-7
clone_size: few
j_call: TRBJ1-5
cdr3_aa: CASSYSNLHTDRPDQPQHF

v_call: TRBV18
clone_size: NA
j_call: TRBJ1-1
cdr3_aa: CASSPQSRVRPEAFF

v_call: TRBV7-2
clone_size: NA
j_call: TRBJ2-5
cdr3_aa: CASSLSSNQETQYF

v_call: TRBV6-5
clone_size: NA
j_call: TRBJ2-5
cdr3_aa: CASRGLAGGQTQYF

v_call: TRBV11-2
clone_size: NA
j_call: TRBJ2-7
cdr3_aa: CASRTYGSGVSHEQYF

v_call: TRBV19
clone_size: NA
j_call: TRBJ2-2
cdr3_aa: CASTRDGVTGELFF

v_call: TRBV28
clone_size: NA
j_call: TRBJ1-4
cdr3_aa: CASSFGYGGKEKLFF

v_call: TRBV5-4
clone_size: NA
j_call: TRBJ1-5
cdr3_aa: CASSFGQTNQPQHF

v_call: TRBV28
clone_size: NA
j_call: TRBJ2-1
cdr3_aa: CASGPGKGAYNEQFF

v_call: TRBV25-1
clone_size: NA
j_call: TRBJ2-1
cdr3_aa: CASSEQGKRFF

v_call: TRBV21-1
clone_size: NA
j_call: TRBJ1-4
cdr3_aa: CASNGDRTFEKLFF

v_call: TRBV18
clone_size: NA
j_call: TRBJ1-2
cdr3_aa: CATTRQGNYGYTF

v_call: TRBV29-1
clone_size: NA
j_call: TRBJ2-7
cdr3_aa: CSVSVTGGYEQYF

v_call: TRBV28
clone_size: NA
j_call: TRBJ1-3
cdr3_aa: CASSGGSGGLLGNTIYF

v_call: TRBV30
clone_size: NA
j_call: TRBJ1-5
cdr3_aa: CAWSSGQGNQPQHF

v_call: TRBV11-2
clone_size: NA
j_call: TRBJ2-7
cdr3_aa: CASSLGQRGTGPSYEQYF

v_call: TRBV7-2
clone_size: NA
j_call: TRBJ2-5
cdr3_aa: CASSLGGGAWETQYF

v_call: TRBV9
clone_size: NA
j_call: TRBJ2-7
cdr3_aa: CASSVAGTLSHEQYF

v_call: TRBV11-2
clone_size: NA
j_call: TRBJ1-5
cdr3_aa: CASSSTAGQPQHF

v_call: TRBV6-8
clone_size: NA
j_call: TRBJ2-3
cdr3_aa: CASRPETGTGGLVGTDTQYF

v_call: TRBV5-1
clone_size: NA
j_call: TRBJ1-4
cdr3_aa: CASSFERNEKLFF

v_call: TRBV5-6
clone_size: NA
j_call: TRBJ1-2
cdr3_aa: CASTRGGTGGNYGYTF

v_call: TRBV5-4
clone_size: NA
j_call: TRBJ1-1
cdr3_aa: CASSQAGGAGNTEAFF

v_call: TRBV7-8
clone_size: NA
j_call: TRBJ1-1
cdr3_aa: CASSLNRGGGTEAFF

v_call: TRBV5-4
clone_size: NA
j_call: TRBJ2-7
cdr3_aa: CASSLALAGDAEQYF

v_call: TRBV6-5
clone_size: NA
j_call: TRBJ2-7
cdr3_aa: CASRITGTAPYEQYF

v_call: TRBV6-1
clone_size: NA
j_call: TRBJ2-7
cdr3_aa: CASSEVLNYEQYF

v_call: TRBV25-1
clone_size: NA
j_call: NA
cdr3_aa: CASSLTSREQYF

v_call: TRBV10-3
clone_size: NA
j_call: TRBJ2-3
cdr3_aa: CAISPYTDTQYF